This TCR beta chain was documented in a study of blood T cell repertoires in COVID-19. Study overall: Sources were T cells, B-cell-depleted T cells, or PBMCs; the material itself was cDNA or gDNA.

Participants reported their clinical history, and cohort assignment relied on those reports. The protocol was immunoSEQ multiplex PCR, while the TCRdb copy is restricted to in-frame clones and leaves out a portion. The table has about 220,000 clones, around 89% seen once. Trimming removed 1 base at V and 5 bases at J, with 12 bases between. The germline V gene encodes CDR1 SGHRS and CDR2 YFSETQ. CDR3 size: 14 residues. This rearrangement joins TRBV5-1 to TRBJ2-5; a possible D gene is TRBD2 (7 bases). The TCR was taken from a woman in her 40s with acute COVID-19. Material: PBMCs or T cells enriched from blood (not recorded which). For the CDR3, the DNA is TGCGCCAGCAGCTTGAGGGGGGGCCTGGAGACCCAGTACTTC. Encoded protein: CASSLRGGLETQYF.